Sequencing of this T cell receptor (beta chain) was carried out in a study of early T cells in non-severe SARS-CoV-2 infection. About the study: It was bulk RNA from unsorted whole blood that was sequenced, and the chains were unpaired. Study findings and constraints: There was a bias toward anti-spike CD8 responses in VDJdb matching, which missed private and CD4 specificities.

Attachment of unique molecular identifiers to individual cDNA molecules was performed. From the 5' RACE reads, TCRdb called clonotypes with MiXCR, one entry per CDR3 protein. The sample has 30,000 to 40,000 distinct CDR3 sequences; over 4.5% are singletons. Trimming shortened V by 4 bases and J by 5 bases, and 9 bases separated the two germline ends. The CDR3 covers 12 residues. Germline values: CDR1 SGHRS, CDR2 YFSETQ. This clonotype was recorded at least ten times. Antigen specificity is unknown. Sequencing used whole blood. The sequence was collected from an adult who was a healthcare worker with PCR-confirmed SARS-CoV-2 infection or an uninfected control (not recorded which). The chain couples TRBV5-1 to TRBJ2-5; D might be TRBD2 (6 bases). CDR3 region: CASSPGAETQYF. For the CDR3, the DNA is TGCGCCAGCAGCCCGGGAGCGGAGACCCAGTACTTC.